This T cell receptor (beta chain) came from a study of molecular identifiers for immune sequencing clone quantification. Across the whole study: The replicate experiment used RNA from approximately 20,000 or 100,000 naive CD8 cells. This RNA was split into five aliquots, and four of them were sequenced.

In its sample, this clonotype was seen many times. Antigen specificity is unknown. The CDR3 is 15 amino acids. Germline loops: CDR1 SGHKS, CDR2 YYEKEE (reference sequence). The germline V and J ends were trimmed by 4 bases and 0 bases, with 11 bases remaining between them. Libraries of bulk TCR were made by previously described methods (with listed TCR primers). TCRdb reprocessed the PCR reads with MiXCR, giving one entry per CDR3 protein. In the table there are nearly 650,000 distinct CDR3 sequences, roughly 27% of which are singletons. A CD8+CD4-CCR7+CD45RA+ phenotype served as the sorting definition for naive CD8 T cells. Whole-study findings and limits: Detection of one spiked Jurkat cell's TCR RNA reportedly worked in 1 million or so naive cells.

Sequencing used naive CD8+ T cells from blood, with Jurkat cell RNA spiked in. Described subset: FACS-sorted CD8+CD4-CCR7+CD45RA+ naive T cells. The V call is TRBV5-5, the J call TRBJ1-3; D is ambiguous. The TCR was taken from a human donor in good health. Some libraries in this study had Jurkat cell RNA spiked in. The CDR3 reads CASSPGLSSGNTIYF. The CDR3 nucleotides read TGTGCCAGCAGCCCCGGCCTGAGCTCTGGAAACACCATATATTTT.